Listed below are T cell receptor beta chains from one sample, sequenced in a study of CD8 T cells in Susac syndrome. TCRdb fed the immunoSEQ multiplex PCR reads into MiXCR, producing one record per CDR3 protein. Of roughly 180,000 distinct CDR3 sequences in the sample, just under 95% were seen once. Material: CD4+ T cells from PBMCs. Every receptor here comes from a human donor with Susac syndrome. CDR3s include the opening cysteine and the closing phenylalanine or tryptophan. Each record gives: CDR3 DNA, CDR3 protein, J gene, D gene, V gene, CDR3 length, clone size. D genes are given only for firm matches. The size entry is marked missing in some rows and otherwise reads once, few, many or a size class.

DNA: TGTGCCAGCAGCTTAGTGGGGGGGGGTACGCAGTATTTT
CDR3: CASSLVGGGTQYF
J: TRBJ2-3
D: TRBD2
V: TRBV7-2
length: 13
size: -

DNA: TGCAGTGCAAAACTAGCGGGAGGGATCTCCTACAATGAGCAGTTCTTC
CDR3: CSAKLAGGISYNEQFF
J: TRBJ2-1
D: TRBD2
V: TRBV20-1
length: 16
size: -

DNA: TGCGCCAGCAGGACCGGGACAGGGAACAATGAGCAGTTCTTC
CDR3: CASRTGTGNNEQFF
J: TRBJ2-1
D: TRBD1
V: TRBV5-1
length: 14
size: -

DNA: TGTGCCAGCAGTTACGGAGCGAGAAGCTCCTACAATGAGCAGTTCTTC
CDR3: CASSYGARSSYNEQFF
J: TRBJ2-1
D: -
V: TRBV6-5
length: 16
size: -

DNA: TGTGCCAGTAGTATAGATAGGCACAATGAGCAGTTCTTC
CDR3: CASSIDRHNEQFF
J: TRBJ2-1
D: -
V: TRBV19
length: 13
size: -

DNA: TGTGCCAGCAGCCTCCTTGAACGCCTGGGTACGCAGTATTTT
CDR3: CASSLLERLGTQYF
J: TRBJ2-3
D: -
V: TRBV14
length: 14
size: -

DNA: TGTGCCATCAGCCAAACAAGGGGGCGGGGAGAGACCCAGTACTTC
CDR3: CAISQTRGRGETQYF
J: TRBJ2-5
D: -
V: TRBV10-3
length: 15
size: -

DNA: TGCGCCAGCAGCCCCGGAGTTTGGAGCAATCAGCCCCAGCATTTT
CDR3: CASSPGVWSNQPQHF
J: TRBJ1-5
D: -
V: TRBV4-1
length: 15
size: -

DNA: TGTGCCTGGTCACTCGGGGGGGCACAAGAGACCCAGTACTTC
CDR3: CAWSLGGAQETQYF
J: TRBJ2-5
D: TRBD2
V: TRBV30
length: 14
size: -

DNA: TGTGCCAGTCTCCCTACCTGGGGATATAGCAATCAGCCCCAGCATTTT
CDR3: CASLPTWGYSNQPQHF
J: TRBJ1-5
D: -
V: TRBV19
length: 16
size: -

DNA: TGTGCCAGTAGGGTCCAGGGCAATCAGCCCCAGCATTTT
CDR3: CASRVQGNQPQHF
J: TRBJ1-5
D: -
V: TRBV19
length: 13
size: -

DNA: TGCGCCAGCAGCTTGCAGCAGGGAGAGGAAAAACTGTTTTTT
CDR3: CASSLQQGEEKLFF
J: TRBJ1-4
D: -
V: TRBV5-1
length: 14
size: -

DNA: TGTGCCAGCAGCTTAGGGGTCAATGAGCAGTTCTTC
CDR3: CASSLGVNEQFF
J: TRBJ2-1
D: -
V: TRBV7-2
length: 12
size: few

DNA: TGTGCCAGCAGCTTAGGCTACGGGGACAGGGGCGGAGAGACCCAGTACTTC
CDR3: CASSLGYGDRGGETQYF
J: TRBJ2-5
D: TRBD1
V: TRBV11-2
length: 17
size: -

DNA: TGTGCCAGCAGCTTAGTGCTCAGTTTAGATGAAAAACTGTTTTTT
CDR3: CASSLVLSLDEKLFF
J: TRBJ1-4
D: -
V: TRBV7-9
length: 15
size: once

DNA: TGCAGCGCTATTAAGCCGGGACGAGCGAACACCGGGGAGCTGTTTTTT
CDR3: CSAIKPGRANTGELFF
J: TRBJ2-2
D: -
V: TRBV29-1
length: 16
size: -

DNA: TGTGCCAGCAGTGAATTAGTGTCGAGCGGGGGGTTTGATGAGCAGTTCTTC
CDR3: CASSELVSSGGFDEQFF
J: TRBJ2-1
D: TRBD2
V: TRBV25-1
length: 17
size: -

DNA: TGTGCCTGGAATTCGGGACAAGAGACCCAGTACTTC
CDR3: CAWNSGQETQYF
J: TRBJ2-5
D: -
V: TRBV30
length: 12
size: -

DNA: TGCAGTGCCCCCGTACAAACTGAAGCTTTCTTT
CDR3: CSAPVQTEAFF
J: TRBJ1-1
D: -
V: TRBV20-1
length: 11
size: -

DNA: TGCAGTGCGGACACTAGCGGGGGGGCCCACGAGCAGTACTTC
CDR3: CSADTSGGAHEQYF
J: TRBJ2-7
D: TRBD2
V: TRBV20-1
length: 14
size: -

DNA: TGTGCCAGCAGCTTTAGCGGGATGGATACGCAGTATTTT
CDR3: CASSFSGMDTQYF
J: TRBJ2-3
D: TRBD2
V: TRBV11-2
length: 13
size: -

DNA: TGTGCCAGCAGTTCCACAGGGTACTCAGACGGCTACACCTTC
CDR3: CASSSTGYSDGYTF
J: TRBJ1-2
D: -
V: TRBV27
length: 14
size: once

DNA: TGTGCCAGCAGCCTGGGACTAGCGAACACAGATACGCAGTATTTT
CDR3: CASSLGLANTDTQYF
J: TRBJ2-3
D: TRBD2
V: TRBV7-9
length: 15
size: -

DNA: TGTGCCAGCAGCCAAGACGCGTCAGGTTGGAATCAGCCCCAGCATTTT
CDR3: CASSQDASGWNQPQHF
J: TRBJ1-5
D: -
V: TRBV3-1
length: 16
size: -

DNA: TGCAGTGCTAGGTCGGTAGCGGGGTACCAAGAGACCCAGTACTTC
CDR3: CSARSVAGYQETQYF
J: TRBJ2-5
D: TRBD2
V: TRBV20-1
length: 15
size: -

DNA: TGTGCCAGTGAGGAACAGGGGACGGCGTACGAGCAGTACTTC
CDR3: CASEEQGTAYEQYF
J: TRBJ2-7
D: TRBD1
V: TRBV11-2
length: 14
size: -

DNA: TGTGCCAGCGGACTAGCGGGGGGTACCAATGAGCAGTTCTTC
CDR3: CASGLAGGTNEQFF
J: TRBJ2-1
D: TRBD2
V: TRBV7-8
length: 14
size: -

DNA: TGTGCCAGCAGCGCGACTAGCGGTTCCTACAATGAGCAGTTCTTC
CDR3: CASSATSGSYNEQFF
J: TRBJ2-1
D: TRBD2
V: TRBV9
length: 15
size: once

DNA: TGCAGTGCAGGGACTAGCGGGAGACGGAACACCGGGGAGCTGTTTTTT
CDR3: CSAGTSGRRNTGELFF
J: TRBJ2-2
D: TRBD2
V: TRBV20-1
length: 16
size: -

DNA: TGTGCCAGCAGTAACCGGGACTGGGGGATAAACATTCAGTACTTC
CDR3: CASSNRDWGINIQYF
J: TRBJ2-4
D: -
V: TRBV12-3/TRBV12-4
length: 15
size: -

DNA: TGTGCCGGGTCGAAAAGGAGGCGAAGAAGCTCCTACAATGAGCAGTTCTTC
CDR3: CAGSKRRRRSSYNEQFF
J: TRBJ2-1
D: -
V: TRBV28
length: 17
size: -

DNA: TGTGCCAGCTCACCATCGGGCCTAGCTAACTATGGCTACACCTTC
CDR3: CASSPSGLANYGYTF
J: TRBJ1-2
D: -
V: TRBV18
length: 15
size: -

DNA: TGCAGTGCTAAGAGACAACCCTACTCCTACGAGCAGTACTTC
CDR3: CSAKRQPYSYEQYF
J: TRBJ2-7
D: -
V: TRBV20-1
length: 14
size: -

DNA: TGTGCCAGCAGCCCTTACCTTGGATCCTCGGGAGAGACCCAGTACTTC
CDR3: CASSPYLGSSGETQYF
J: TRBJ2-5
D: -
V: TRBV14
length: 16
size: -

DNA: TGTGCCAGCGATAAAACTAGCGGGAGTGTCACCGGGGAGCTGTTTTTT
CDR3: CASDKTSGSVTGELFF
J: TRBJ2-2
D: TRBD2
V: TRBV6-2/TRBV6-3
length: 16
size: -

DNA: TGTGCCAGCAGCTTGCAGAAGAACACTGAAGCTTTCTTT
CDR3: CASSLQKNTEAFF
J: TRBJ1-1
D: -
V: TRBV2
length: 13
size: -

DNA: TGTGCCACCAGCCCCCGTGCGGGTACGCATGACTACACCTTC
CDR3: CATSPRAGTHDYTF
J: TRBJ1-2
D: -
V: TRBV6-1
length: 14
size: -

DNA: TGTGCCTGGAAAGGGGACGGAAATCAGCCCCAGCATTTT
CDR3: CAWKGDGNQPQHF
J: TRBJ1-5
D: -
V: TRBV30
length: 13
size: -

DNA: TGCAGCGTTGAAGATCCCCGGGACGGAGCCTACGAGCAGTACTTC
CDR3: CSVEDPRDGAYEQYF
J: TRBJ2-7
D: -
V: TRBV29-1
length: 15
size: -

DNA: TGTGCCAGCAGCTCAAAACGGACTAGCGGGGGGAAGACCTACGAGCAGTACTTC
CDR3: CASSSKRTSGGKTYEQYF
J: TRBJ2-7
D: TRBD2
V: TRBV7-2
length: 18
size: -

DNA: TGCGCCAGCAGCTTGGAACCACAAGAGACCCAGTACTTC
CDR3: CASSLEPQETQYF
J: TRBJ2-5
D: -
V: TRBV5-1
length: 13
size: -

DNA: TGTGCCAGCAGCCCGGGGGGCCTCACCGGGGAGCTGTTTTTT
CDR3: CASSPGGLTGELFF
J: TRBJ2-2
D: -
V: TRBV9
length: 14
size: -

DNA: TGTGCCAGCAGTTCCTTATTTAGCGGGGGGGCGTACAATGAGCAGTTCTTC
CDR3: CASSSLFSGGAYNEQFF
J: TRBJ2-1
D: TRBD2
V: TRBV6-5
length: 17
size: -

DNA: TGTGCCAGCACCCGGAGGGGTTTAGAGACCCAGTACTTC
CDR3: CASTRRGLETQYF
J: TRBJ2-5
D: -
V: TRBV7-8
length: 13
size: -

DNA: TGTGCCAGCAGCCAGCGGGACAGGTTCTCTGGGGCCAACGTCCTGACTTTC
CDR3: CASSQRDRFSGANVLTF
J: TRBJ2-6
D: TRBD1
V: TRBV4-2
length: 17
size: -

DNA: TGTGCCTGGAGTGTAGGGAGGGATCAGCCCCAGCATTTT
CDR3: CAWSVGRDQPQHF
J: TRBJ1-5
D: -
V: TRBV30
length: 13
size: -

DNA: TGTGCCAGCAGCCAAGACTCAGGAGCCATACAAGAGACCCAGTACTTC
CDR3: CASSQDSGAIQETQYF
J: TRBJ2-5
D: -
V: TRBV3-1
length: 16
size: -

DNA: TGCAGCGTTGGGGTGACAGGGGCCTACGAGCAGTACTTC
CDR3: CSVGVTGAYEQYF
J: TRBJ2-7
D: TRBD1
V: TRBV29-1
length: 13
size: -

DNA: TGCGCCAGCAGTCCGGACAGGTCGGCGCAGCCCCAGCATTTT
CDR3: CASSPDRSAQPQHF
J: TRBJ1-5
D: TRBD1
V: TRBV28
length: 14
size: -

DNA: TGCGCCAGCAGAGATCAGGGGAAAGGTTCTGGAAACACCATATATTTT
CDR3: CASRDQGKGSGNTIYF
J: TRBJ1-3
D: -
V: TRBV4-3
length: 16
size: -

DNA: TGCAGCGTTGTGGCTTTACGGGACGGCTACACCTTC
CDR3: CSVVALRDGYTF
J: TRBJ1-2
D: -
V: TRBV29-1
length: 12
size: -

DNA: TGTGCCAGCAGTTATTCCGGGAACTCCTACGAGCAGTACTTC
CDR3: CASSYSGNSYEQYF
J: TRBJ2-7
D: -
V: TRBV6-5
length: 14
size: -

DNA: TGCAGTGCGACGAGAGCGGGCGGTGGGGCCAACGTCCTGACTTTC
CDR3: CSATRAGGGANVLTF
J: TRBJ2-6
D: -
V: TRBV20-1
length: 15
size: once

DNA: TGCAGTGCTAGAACGGGGGCTGGGGCCAACGTCCTGACTTTC
CDR3: CSARTGAGANVLTF
J: TRBJ2-6
D: -
V: TRBV20-1
length: 14
size: -

DNA: TGCAGTGCTAGAACCGACTGGATAAGCACAGATACGCAGTATTTT
CDR3: CSARTDWISTDTQYF
J: TRBJ2-3
D: -
V: TRBV20-1
length: 15
size: -

DNA: TGTGCCAGCAGTTTCTCCGGGGGCTACGAGCAGTACTTC
CDR3: CASSFSGGYEQYF
J: TRBJ2-7
D: -
V: TRBV12-3/TRBV12-4
length: 13
size: -

DNA: TGTGCCAGCAGCCTTGCCCAGACTAGTCCCGTGACCCAGTACTTC
CDR3: CASSLAQTSPVTQYF
J: TRBJ2-5
D: -
V: TRBV7-8
length: 15
size: -

DNA: TGTGCCAGCAGCTTACAGGGACAGCGTTACGAGCAGTACTTC
CDR3: CASSLQGQRYEQYF
J: TRBJ2-7
D: TRBD1
V: TRBV7-2
length: 14
size: -

DNA: TGCGCCAGCAGCTGGACCGGGACTGTACCCTACGAGCAGTACTTC
CDR3: CASSWTGTVPYEQYF
J: TRBJ2-7
D: -
V: TRBV5-1
length: 15
size: -